These 18 T cell receptor beta chains originate from one sample sequenced in a study of OX40 agonist ivuxolimab in advanced cancers. The protocol was immunoSEQ multiplex PCR, while the TCRdb copy is restricted to in-frame clones and leaves out a portion. The table lists 95,000 to 150,000 clones, just over 90% of them singletons, with less than 0.2% in the top ten. Sequencing used CD4+ or CD8+ T cells sorted from blood, obtained in a trial of the OX40 agonist ivuxolimab. Receptors originate from an adult with an advanced solid tumor such as melanoma, head and neck, liver or kidney cancer.

This clone was recorded once. This chain joins TRBV6-5 and TRBJ2-3; a weak D match, TRBD1 (6 bases). This CDR3 comprises 16 residues. Germline V gives CDR1 MNHEY, CDR2 SVGAGI. V was pared by 4 bases and J by 1 base, with 15 bases between. CDR3 amino acids: CASSSAWGLRTDTQYF. The CDR3 DNA follows: TGTGCCAGCAGTTCGGCTTGGGGGCTGCGCACAGATACGCAGTATTTT.

The chain links TRBV5-1 to TRBJ1-4; possible D gene TRBD1, 5 bases. CDR1 is SGHRS, CDR2 YFSETQ, per germline. The V gene lost 0 bases and the J gene lost 5 bases, with 11 bases spanning the gap. This CDR3 contains 15 residues. The CDR3 DNA follows: TGCGCCAGCAGCTTGGCCGGGACGAAAAATGAAAAACTGTTTTTT. Translating it yields CASSLAGTKNEKLFF.

The chain is built from TRBV27 and TRBJ2-1, with 8 bases matching TRBD2. The CDR3 consists of 15 residues. Per the germline V gene, CDR1 is MNHEY and CDR2 is SMNVEV (reference sequence). V was clipped by 7 bases and J by 4 bases; unmatched bases: 9. The CDR3 nucleotides are TGTGCCAGCACCGCCGGACTAGCTTCGTACAATGAGCAGTTCTTC. Its translation is CASTAGLASYNEQFF.

This chain connects TRBV6-6 to TRBJ2-5; no firm D call. The tail of the sequence fits TRBJ2-7 better, so the J call may be wrong. The CDR3 has 13 amino acids. Germline assignment: CDR1 MNHNY and CDR2 SVGAGI (reference sequence). For the CDR3, the DNA is TGTGCCAGCAACCGAGGATCCTCCTACGAGCAGTACTTC. Protein sequence: CASNRGSSYEQYF.

This clone was observed once. The rearrangement links TRBV6-1 to TRBJ1-4; 7 nucleotides align to TRBD1. V was pared by 6 bases and J by 11 bases, with 15 bases of the junction left unmatched. CDR1 and CDR2 (germline): MNHNS, SASEGT. This CDR3 has 15 residues. CDR3 protein: CASSEDRQGGWKLFF. In DNA form, the CDR3 reads TGTGCCAGCAGCGAGGATCGACAGGGTGGGTGGAAACTGTTTTTT.

J is TRBJ1-5 and V is TRBV28; TRBD1 is a possible D gene (5 bases). Germline lookup yields CDR1 MDHEN and CDR2 SYDVKM. V lost 9 bases, J lost 6 bases, and 15 bases lay in between. The CDR3 is made up of 13 amino acids. The CDR3 reads CASRGIGVQPQHF. The CDR3 coding sequence is TGTGCCAGTCGCGGTATAGGGGTTCAGCCCCAGCATTTT. Together with reference TRBV28 and TRBJ1-5, the CDR3 gives the full variable domain: DVKVTQSSRYLVKRTGEKVFLECVQDMDHENMFWYRQDPGLGLRLIYFSYDVKMKEKGDIPEGYSVSREKKERFSLILESASTNQTSMYLCASRGIGVQPQHFGDGTRLSIL.

This sequence joins TRBV5-4 and TRBJ2-2; tentatively, D is TRBD2 (5 bases). This CDR3 comprises 17 residues. Germline loops: CDR1 SGHNT, CDR2 YYREEE (reference sequence). Trimming removed 4 bases from V and 5 bases from J, with 21 bases in between. CDR3 region: CASSPRGRGPRTGELFF. The CDR3 nucleotides are TGTGCCAGCAGCCCTCGGGGAAGAGGCCCTCGGACCGGGGAGCTGTTTTTT.

The rearrangement links TRBV7-2 to TRBJ2-3, with unresolved D. Germline V gene lookup returns CDR1 SGHTA and CDR2 FQGNSA. This CDR3 spans 11 amino acids. The V gene lost 1 base and the J gene lost 11 bases, with 7 bases spanning the gap. CDR3 sequence reads: CASSLGWVQYF. The CDR3 DNA follows: TGTGCCAGCAGCTTAGGCTGGGTGCAGTATTTT.

This chain uses TRBV11-2 with TRBJ1-2, with D tentatively TRBD1 (5 bases). The CDR3 covers 13 residues. Germline CDR1 and CDR2: SGHAT and FQNNGV. V was pared by 8 bases and J by 5 bases, with 15 bases between. DNA for the CDR3: TGTGCCAGCGTCCATTACAGGTCATATGGCTACACCTTC. It encodes CASVHYRSYGYTF.

The chain is built from TRBV28 and TRBJ2-5; the D is unclear. The V gene's germline CDR1 is MDHEN and CDR2 SYDVKM. V was clipped by 5 bases and J by 2 bases, with 3 bases between them. The CDR3 runs 11 residues. The CDR3 sequence is CASSLQETQYF. CDR3 DNA: TGTGCCAGCAGTCTGCAAGAGACCCAGTACTTC.

The rearrangement uses TRBV28 and TRBJ1-5; 8 bases map to TRBD1. The CDR3 extends over 16 amino acids. Germline V gives CDR1 MDHEN, CDR2 SYDVKM. The trim removed 6 bases at V and 6 bases at J, leaving 13 bases unmatched. CDR3 in DNA: TGTGCCAGCAGCAACTCGGACACAGGGGGTGGTCAGCCCCAGCATTTT. Translating it yields CASSNSDTGGGQPQHF.

This clone was seen once. CDR3 sequence reads: CAIGTGSYNEQFF. DNA for the CDR3: TGTGCCATCGGGACAGGGTCCTACAATGAGCAGTTCTTC. The chain carries TRBV6-5 and TRBJ2-1; 9 bases are shared with TRBD1. V was pared by 10 bases and J by 1 base, with 2 bases of the junction left unmatched. Germline CDR1 reads MNHEY; CDR2 reads SVGAGI. The CDR3 is 13 amino acids.

V usage is TRBV7-9 and J usage is TRBJ1-4, with D perhaps TRBD1 (5 bases). The CDR3 is made up of 15 amino acids. The germline V and J ends were trimmed by 2 bases and 10 bases, with 17 bases remaining between them. Germline assignment: CDR1 SEHNR and CDR2 FQNEAQ (reference sequence). CDR3 in amino acids: CASSLISGNQGKLFF. CDR3 DNA sequence: TGTGCCAGCAGCTTAATCTCTGGGAATCAGGGAAAACTGTTTTTT.

The CDR3 DNA reads TGTGCCAGCAGCTCCCGGGCCCAAGTCGACAATGAGCAGTTCTTC. Protein: CASSSRAQVDNEQFF. V gene TRBV7-9 combines with J gene TRBJ2-1; D gene unclear. The V end lost 4 bases, the J end lost 5 bases, and 15 bases lay between the germline ends. Germline V gene data show CDR1 as SEHNR and CDR2 as FQNEAQ (reference sequence). The CDR3 totals 15 residues.

The chain has TRBV18 and TRBJ2-2; TRBD2 aligns across 8 bases. Germline-derived CDR1 and CDR2 are KGHSH and LQKENI. This CDR3 has 16 residues. With V trimmed by 3 bases and J by 2 bases, 5 bases remained unmatched. CDR3 nucleotide sequence: TGTGCCAGCTCACCCGCCGGGACTAGAAACACCGGGGAGCTGTTTTTT. Residues: CASSPAGTRNTGELFF.

The chain has TRBV19 and TRBJ1-1; D possibly corresponds to TRBD1 (5 bases). The CDR3 sequence is 15 residues long. Germline CDR1 reads LNHDA; CDR2 reads SQIVND (reference sequence). Trimming left V 0 bases short and J 4 bases short, with 12 bases between. The CDR3 sequence: CASSIEMWGRTEAFF. The CDR3 nucleotides read TGTGCCAGTAGTATAGAGATGTGGGGCCGCACTGAAGCTTTCTTT.

Only one count was recorded for this clone. Here the CDR3 DNA reads TGTGCCAGCACCGGGGGACAGGGTGAAAACTATGGCTACACCTTC. It specifies CASTGGQGENYGYTF. The rearrangement links TRBV27 to TRBJ1-2, with 9 bases identical to TRBD1. CDR1 and CDR2 from the germline V gene are MNHEY and SMNVEV (reference sequence). V lost 7 bases to trimming and J lost 2 bases; unmatched junction nucleotides: 8. The CDR3 extends over 15 amino acids.

This clone has more than one count but fewer than ten. J is TRBJ2-7 and V is TRBV5-6; 8 nucleotides agree with TRBD1. Germline loops: CDR1 SGHDT, CDR2 YYEEEE. The CDR3 loop spans 15 amino acids. V was clipped by 0 bases and J by 6 bases; unmatched bases: 8. The CDR3 DNA sequence: TGTGCCAGCAGCTTGGCTTTAACAGGGGGAGGCGAGCAGTACTTC. Translated, it gives CASSLALTGGGEQYF.